The 23 T cell receptor beta chains below were found in one sample sequenced in a study of T-cell memory formation after mild COVID-19. TCRdb itself ran the 5' RACE reads through MiXCR, one entry per CDR3 protein. The data show 500,000 to 650,000 distinct CDR3 sequences, about 20% seen once. Sequenced material: PBMCs or a T cell subset sorted from them (not recorded which). Every receptor here comes from an adult woman who had mild COVID-19 (a few samples of this study predate the infection). Cell type and time point are not known.

About this clonotype itself: Given a much more abundant clone one base away, this may be a read error. The V gene is TRBV5-1, the J gene TRBJ2-5, with TRBD1 matching 7 bases. The CDR3 consists of 14 residues. The germline gives CDR1 SGHRS, CDR2 YFSETQ. The CDR3 DNA reads as TGCGACAGCAGCCCCGGGACAGCCCAAGAGACCCAGTACTTC. Its protein is CDSSPGTAQETQYF.

The chain uses TRBV2 and TRBJ1-1, with 9 bases aligning to TRBD1. The junction had 16 bases not matched to a gene; V was cut back by 9 bases and J by 5 bases. The V gene's germline CDR1 is SNHLY and CDR2 FYNNEI. This CDR3 is 16 amino acids long. The CDR3 DNA follows: TGTGCCAGTAGAGGACGTCAGGGACAGGGAGGAACTGAAGCTTTCTTT. It codes for CASRGRQGQGGTEAFF. Combining the CDR3 with reference TRBV2 and TRBJ1-1 gives the whole variable domain EPEVTQTPSHQVTQMGQEVILRCVPISNHLYFYWYRQILGQKVEFLVSFYNNEISEKSEIFDDQFSVERPDGSNFTLKIRSTKLEDSAMYFCASRGRQGQGGTEAFFGQGTRLTVV.

The V gene is TRBV2, the J gene TRBJ2-5; maybe TRBD1 (5 bases). The CDR3 is 12 residues long. Germline CDR1 SNHLY, CDR2 FYNNEI. The V end lost 10 bases, the J end lost 0 bases, and 9 bases lay between the germline ends. CDR3 residues: CAISGNQETQYF. The DNA for the CDR3 is TGTGCCATCTCAGGGAACCAAGAGACCCAGTACTTC.

This chain connects TRBV18 to TRBJ2-1, with D possibly TRBD2 on 6 matching bases. The CDR3 is made up of 15 amino acids. CDR1 KGHSH and CDR2 LQKENI come from the germline V gene. Trimming took 3 bases from V and 8 from J, leaving 17 bases between them. The CDR3 reads CASSPPVSGSHEQFF. CDR3 in DNA: TGTGCCAGCTCACCGCCTGTCTCCGGGAGCCATGAGCAGTTCTTC.

V gene TRBV6-5 combines with J gene TRBJ1-5; D not resolved. V lost 6 bases and J lost 4, with 13 bases in between. The CDR3 loop spans 14 amino acids. Germline V lookup: CDR1 MNHEY, CDR2 SVGAGI. In nucleotides, the CDR3 is TGTGCCAGCAGCCATACAGCCCCAAATCAGCCCCAGCATTTT. Amino acids: CASSHTAPNQPQHF.

The V and J genes are TRBV20-1 and TRBJ1-5; D unclear. Between the trimmed V and J ends, which lost 4 bases and 4 bases, there was a span of 5 bases. Germline V gene data show CDR1 as DFQATT and CDR2 as SNEGSKA (reference sequence). The CDR3 is made up of 11 amino acids. CDR3 in amino acids: CSATGNQPQHF. The CDR3 nucleotides are TGCAGTGCTACAGGAAATCAGCCCCAGCATTTT.

The J gene is TRBJ2-2, the V gene TRBV7-8; 8 bases match TRBD1. There are 18 residues in the CDR3. Per the germline V gene, CDR1 is SGHVS and CDR2 is FQNEAQ. Trimming took 2 bases from V and 2 from J; bases not matched to a gene: 10. The CDR3: CASSLFAGTGVNTGELFF. The CDR3 nucleotides are TGTGCCAGCAGCTTATTTGCCGGGACAGGAGTTAACACCGGGGAGCTGTTTTTT. The complete variable domain, with remaining parts taken from reference TRBV7-8 and TRBJ2-2, reads GAGVSQSPRYKVAKRGQDVALRCDPISGHVSLFWYQQALGQGPEFLTYFQNEAQLDKSGLPSDRFFAERPEGSVSTLKIQRTQQEDSAVYLCASSLFAGTGVNTGELFFGEGSRLTVL.

There are a few counts of this clonotype. The chain couples TRBV15 to TRBJ1-2, with 10 bases matching TRBD1. The ends lost 1 base at V and 0 bases at J; junction bases unmatched: 8. CDR3 length equals 18 residues. CDR1 LNHNV and CDR2 YYDKDF come from the germline V gene (reference sequence). CDR3 nucleotide sequence: TGTGCCACCAGCAGAGGACCCGGACAGGGGGATTCTAACTATGGCTACACCTTC. The encoded protein is CATSRGPGQGDSNYGYTF.

This clonotype occurred a few times. The rearrangement uses TRBV18 and TRBJ1-2; 7 bases match TRBD1. The germline V gene encodes CDR1 KGHSH and CDR2 LQKENI. Losses at the gene ends were 3 bases for V and 1 base for J; bases not matched to a gene: 5. CDR3 length: 15 amino acids. The CDR3 DNA sequence: TGTGCCAGCTCACCGGAGGGACAGAGTAACTATGGCTACACCTTC. This gives the protein CASSPEGQSNYGYTF.

This clonotype was seen more than once but under ten times. J is TRBJ2-7 and V is TRBV7-9; TRBD2 is a possible D gene (6 bases). Deletions cut 4 bases from V and 2 bases from J, with 12 bases between. Germline loops: CDR1 SEHNR, CDR2 FQNEAQ (reference sequence). The CDR3 has 14 residues. The CDR3 bases are TGTGCCAGCAGCTCCAGCGGGCCAACCTACGAGCAGTACTTC. This codes for CASSSSGPTYEQYF.

This clonotype was recorded a few times. V is TRBV7-8 and J is TRBJ2-2, with D perhaps matching TRBD1 (6 bases). The germline gives CDR1 SGHVS, CDR2 FQNEAQ. V lost 1 base and J lost 6, with 12 bases in between. CDR3 size: 15 residues. The CDR3 DNA is TGTGCCAGCAGCTTAGTACAGGGAGTGGCCGGGGAGCTGTTTTTT. This codes for CASSLVQGVAGELFF.

V is TRBV7-8 and J is TRBJ2-1, with a tentative D call TRBD2 (5 bases). Deletions cut 1 base from V and 7 bases from J, with 11 bases between. This CDR3 spans 14 amino acids. Germline loops: CDR1 SGHVS, CDR2 FQNEAQ. The CDR3 protein is CASSLEGGPNEQFF. In DNA form, the CDR3 reads TGTGCCAGCAGCTTAGAAGGCGGGCCTAATGAGCAGTTCTTC.

This chain joins TRBV6-5 and TRBJ1-2; 8 bases match TRBD1. The V and J ends lost 5 bases and 4 bases, in that order; junction bases with no gene match: 9. The CDR3 is made up of 15 amino acids. CDR1 and CDR2 (germline): MNHEY, SVGAGI. The CDR3 spells CASSPDRAVLYGYTF. For the CDR3, the DNA is TGTGCCAGCAGTCCGGACAGGGCAGTTCTCTATGGCTACACCTTC.

The chain carries TRBV7-3 and TRBJ2-1, with D maybe TRBD2 (7 bases). Germline lookup yields CDR1 SGHTA and CDR2 FQGTGA. The V gene lost 2 bases and the J gene lost 0 bases, with 17 bases spanning the gap. The CDR3 spans 18 residues. The CDR3 nucleotides are TGTGCCAGCAGCTTATTTGCGGGGGCCGCGAGCTCCTACAATGAGCAGTTCTTC. Its translation: CASSLFAGAASSYNEQFF.

The chain is built from TRBV11-2 and TRBJ2-7; unclear D gene. The CDR3 has 11 amino acids. V was trimmed by 3 bases and J by 10 bases, leaving 10 bases between them. The germline V gene has CDR1 SGHAT and CDR2 FQNNGV. The CDR3 sequence is CASSFQLTQYF. In nucleotides, the CDR3 is TGTGCCAGCAGCTTCCAGCTGACTCAGTACTTC.

There are a few counts of this clonotype. The chain links TRBV7-9 to TRBJ1-3; 9 bases line up with TRBD1. The CDR3 extends over 19 amino acids. J lost 0 bases, V lost 4 bases, and 13 bases had no gene match. Germline CDR1 is SEHNR and CDR2 is FQNEAQ (reference sequence). CDR3 bases: TGTGCCAGCAGCTCGAACCGGGACAGGGCCCTCCGCTCTGGAAACACCATATATTTT. Protein: CASSSNRDRALRSGNTIYF.

The rearrangement uses TRBV12-3 or TRBV12-4 and TRBJ1-2, with 7 bases identical to TRBD1. The ends lost 3 bases at V and 7 bases at J; junction bases unmatched: 11. There are 15 residues in the CDR3. The CDR3 DNA reads TGTGCCAGCAGTTTGGAGGCAGGGGGACGGTGTGGCTACACCTTC. It specifies CASSLEAGGRCGYTF.

This clonotype was observed a few times. The chain carries TRBV6-1 and TRBJ1-1; D unresolved. V was trimmed by 8 bases and J by 4 bases, leaving 8 bases between them. The CDR3 has 11 amino acids. The germline CDR1 and CDR2 sequences are MNHNS and SASEGT. The CDR3 loop reads CASAGSTEAFF. CDR3 nucleotides: TGTGCCAGCGCGGGTTCCACTGAAGCTTTCTTT.

This chain links TRBV7-2 with TRBJ1-5, with D uncertain. Trimming removed 5 bases from V and 3 bases from J, with 8 bases in between. The CDR3 loop spans 13 amino acids. Germline values: CDR1 SGHTA, CDR2 FQGNSA. CDR3 nucleotides: TGTGCCAGCAGCCCGCAAAACAATCAGCCCCAGCATTTT. This translates into CASSPQNNQPQHF. Filled out from reference TRBV7-2 and TRBJ1-5, the complete variable domain reads GAGVSQSPSNKVTEKGKDVELRCDPISGHTALYWYRQSLGQGLEFLIYFQGNSAPDKSGLPSDRFSAERTGGSVSTLTIQRTQQEDSAVYLCASSPQNNQPQHFGDGTRLSIL.

There are a few counts of this clonotype. CDR3 residues: CSVGQGGNNEKLFF. The CDR3 nucleotides are TGCAGCGTTGGCCAAGGGGGGAATAATGAAAAACTGTTTTTT. The genes are TRBV29-1 and TRBJ1-4, with D possibly matching TRBD1 (6 bases). Trimming shortened V by 4 bases and J by 4 bases, and 13 bases separated the two germline ends. In germline, CDR1 is SQVTM, CDR2 ANQGSEA. This CDR3 is 14 amino acids long.

This clonotype was detected a few times. The J gene is TRBJ2-1, the V gene TRBV2; D possibly matches TRBD1 or TRBD2 (5 bases each). Germline CDR1 and CDR2: SNHLY and FYNNEI. This CDR3 has 14 amino acids. V was trimmed by 4 bases and J by 2 bases, leaving 9 bases between them. The CDR3 spells CASSGGPPYNEQFF. As DNA, the CDR3 is TGTGCCAGCAGTGGGGGACCCCCCTACAATGAGCAGTTCTTC.

V and J are TRBV4-2 and TRBJ2-1; D possibly corresponds to TRBD1 (7 bases). Germline V CDR1 and CDR2: LGHNA, YNFKEQ. Trimming left V 0 bases short and J 5 bases short, with 17 bases between. CDR3 length: 17 amino acids. The CDR3 loop reads CASSQEGGQFQHNEQFF. The CDR3 DNA sequence: TGTGCCAGCAGCCAAGAGGGGGGACAGTTCCAACACAATGAGCAGTTCTTC.

This clonotype was seen more than once but under ten times. This chain uses TRBV3-1 with TRBJ2-7; perhaps TRBD2 as D (6 bases). The germline V gene encodes CDR1 LGHDT and CDR2 YNNKEL (reference sequence). The V gene lost 4 bases and the J gene lost 5 bases, with 15 bases spanning the gap. The CDR3 length is 14 residues. In DNA, the CDR3 is TGTGCCAGCAGCCTATCGGGGGAACGGGACGAGCAGTACTTC. Residues: CASSLSGERDEQYF.